This entry concerns a single T cell receptor beta chain. What it recognizes is unknown. This record belongs to a study of cytomegalovirus exposure and HLA in healthy donors. General observations from the study: Serostatus for CMV was the only available immune exposure information.

Vbeta (60) and Jbeta (13) primers were used in the PCR. The assay was immunoSEQ multiplex PCR, and TCRdb's table has in-frame clones only and misses some. Counted here are 130,000 to 150,000 clones, around 83% occurring once; the ten biggest clones make up around 4.1%. The TCR was taken from a man between 35 and 55 years old in good health and CMV-seropositive. Sequencing was carried out using PBMCs.

The CDR3 here is CASSSKKPRDRKANIQYF. As DNA, the CDR3 is TGTGCCAGCAGCTCAAAAAAGCCCAGGGACAGAAAGGCAAACATTCAGTACTTC. J is TRBJ2-4 and V is TRBV7-9, with 7 bases aligning to TRBD1. This CDR3 is 18 amino acids long. Unmatched junction bases numbered 18, after V lost 4 bases and J lost 6 bases. The germline gives CDR1 SEHNR, CDR2 FQNEAQ (reference sequence).